Following are 25 T cell receptor beta chains from one sample sequenced in a study of T cells in localized non-small cell lung cancer. Assay: immunoSEQ multiplex PCR; the TCRdb copy retains only in-frame clones and omits some. The data hold around 83,000 clones, with 80% to 90% observed a single time. The sample consisted of peripheral blood, taken before any cancer treatment. The receptors shown here come from a man between 40 and 75 years old with stage I squamous cell lung carcinoma.

The chain joins TRBV20-1 to TRBJ2-3; D gene ambiguous. In germline, CDR1 is DFQATT, CDR2 SNEGSKA (reference sequence). V lost 5 bases and J lost 3, with 6 bases in between. The CDR3 spans 11 residues. Written as DNA, the CDR3 is TGCAGTGCTTTTAGGACAGATACGCAGTATTTT. This encodes CSAFRTDTQYF.

J is TRBJ2-1 and V is TRBV11-3; D remains ambiguous. Germline-derived CDR1 and CDR2 are SGHNT and YENEEA. V shed 6 bases and J shed 1 base, with 7 bases lying between them. This CDR3 contains 13 residues. In nucleotides, the CDR3 is TGTGCCAGCAGAACCGGATCCTACAATGAGCAGTTCTTC. Translated: CASRTGSYNEQFF.

The chain joins TRBV4-1 to TRBJ2-3; no clear D. Germline values: CDR1 MGHRA, CDR2 YSYEKL. The CDR3 covers 14 residues. Trimming pared 1 base from V and 2 bases from J, leaving 7 bases between. CDR3 sequence: CASSQVASTDTQYF. DNA of the CDR3: TGCGCCAGCAGCCAAGTTGCTTCCACAGATACGCAGTATTTT.

The chain combines TRBV7-9 with TRBJ1-4; D is ambiguous. In germline, CDR1 is SEHNR, CDR2 FQNEAQ (reference sequence). The CDR3 totals 14 residues. The V gene lost 5 bases and the J gene lost 0 bases, with 7 bases spanning the gap. Here the CDR3 DNA reads TGTGCCAGCAGCCCTCAGGCAACTAATGAAAAACTGTTTTTT. Encoded protein: CASSPQATNEKLFF.

The V gene is TRBV28, the J gene TRBJ1-4, with D maybe TRBD1 (6 bases). This CDR3 has 16 amino acids. The germline V gene encodes CDR1 MDHEN and CDR2 SYDVKM. Trimming left V 7 bases short and J 8 bases short, with 23 bases between. DNA of the CDR3: TGTGCCAGCATCCCCAACACGATGTGGAGGGGGGAAAAACTGTTTTTT. Protein: CASIPNTMWRGEKLFF.

CDR3 residues: CASSRGTGGYGYTF. The CDR3 DNA sequence: TGTGCCAGCAGTCGCGGGACAGGGGGTTATGGCTACACCTTC. The rearrangement joins TRBV6-5 to TRBJ1-2; TRBD1 aligns across 11 bases. Trimming at V came to 5 bases and at J to 5 bases, leaving 4 bases not matched to a gene. There are 14 residues in the CDR3. CDR1 is MNHEY, CDR2 SVGAGI, per germline.

The rearrangement uses TRBV5-1 and TRBJ1-2; 7 bases fit TRBD1. The CDR3 sequence is 15 residues long. Trimming at V came to 1 base and at J to 0 bases, leaving 3 bases not matched to a gene. Germline values: CDR1 SGHRS, CDR2 YFSETQ. The CDR3 region is CASSLQGGANYGYTF. The CDR3 coding sequence is TGCGCCAGCAGCTTGCAGGGGGGAGCTAACTATGGCTACACCTTC.

The gene calls are TRBV6-5 and TRBJ2-4; D not resolved. The CDR3 covers 16 residues. CDR1 MNHEY and CDR2 SVGAGI come from the germline V gene. The V and J ends lost 0 bases and 0 bases respectively, with 9 bases between them. The chain's CDR3 is CASSYSVSLAKNIQYF. The CDR3 nucleotides read TGTGCCAGCAGTTACTCGGTTTCCTTAGCCAAAAACATTCAGTACTTC.

V usage is TRBV7-2 and J usage is TRBJ1-3; 9 bases fit TRBD1. The CDR3 runs to 14 residues. Germline trimming cut 5 bases from V and 10 bases from J; bases unmatched to any gene: 9. Germline lookup yields CDR1 SGHTA and CDR2 FQGNSA. The CDR3 sequence is CASSPRTGAKTIYF. The CDR3 bases are TGTGCCAGCAGCCCCCGGACAGGGGCAAAAACCATATATTTT.

This rearrangement joins TRBV5-1 to TRBJ2-5; 7 nucleotides match TRBD1. J was trimmed by 2 bases and V by 5 bases; bases with no gene match: 6. CDR1 and CDR2 (germline): SGHRS, YFSETQ. The CDR3 has 14 residues. This CDR3 reads CASRGQPAQETQYF. As DNA, the CDR3 is TGCGCCAGCAGGGGACAGCCGGCTCAAGAGACCCAGTACTTC.

The V and J genes are TRBV11-3 and TRBJ2-1, with 13 bases aligning to TRBD2. The CDR3 contains 17 residues. Germline V lookup: CDR1 SGHNT, CDR2 YENEEA. The trim removed 6 bases at V and 8 bases at J, leaving 13 bases unmatched. The CDR3 DNA sequence: TGTGCCAGCAGTTTCCGAACCACTAGCGGGGGGGTCTATGAGCAGTTCTTC. It codes for CASSFRTTSGGVYEQFF.

The V and J genes are TRBV7-9 and TRBJ2-3; D gene uncertain. CDR1 is SEHNR, CDR2 FQNEAQ, per germline (reference sequence). This CDR3 comprises 13 residues. Deletions cut 5 bases from V and 2 bases from J, with 8 bases between. The CDR3 DNA reads as TGTGCCAGCAGCCCCGGACCCACAGATACGCAGTATTTT. Translating gives CASSPGPTDTQYF.

The chain recombines TRBV19 with TRBJ1-1; D not resolved. The CDR3 contains 13 residues. The V gene's germline CDR1 is LNHDA and CDR2 SQIVND (reference sequence). V lost 9 bases, J lost 0 bases, and 11 bases lay in between. CDR3 residues: CASRWRMNTEAFF. CDR3 nucleotides: TGTGCCAGCCGTTGGAGAATGAACACTGAAGCTTTCTTT.

This chain links TRBV6-5 with TRBJ2-3; D not certain. The germline gives CDR1 MNHEY, CDR2 SVGAGI. Trimming cost V 0 bases and J 7 bases, with 11 bases left between them. CDR3 length: 14 residues. The CDR3 DNA follows: TGTGCCAGCAGTTACTCCACAGTGGGGAATACGCAGTATTTT. Its protein is CASSYSTVGNTQYF.

The chain recombines TRBV18 with TRBJ1-3, with 7 bases aligning to TRBD1. The V gene end was trimmed by 6 bases and the J gene end by 0 bases; junction bases not matched to a gene: 5. CDR1 KGHSH and CDR2 LQKENI come from the germline V gene. The CDR3 loop spans 15 amino acids. This chain's CDR3 is CASSGQASSGNTIYF. Here the CDR3 DNA reads TGTGCCAGCTCCGGACAGGCGAGCTCTGGAAACACCATATATTTT. Variable domain in full (rest from reference TRBV18 and TRBJ1-3): NAGVMQNPRHLVRRRGQEARLRCSPMKGHSHVYWYRQLPEEGLKFMVYLQKENIIDESGMPKERFSAEFPKEGPSILRIQQVVRGDSAAYFCASSGQASSGNTIYFGEGSWLTVV.

The chain has TRBV18 and TRBJ2-7; D unresolved. The CDR3 is 14 amino acids. The ends were cut back, 1 base at V and 5 bases at J, with 12 bases in the middle. CDR1 KGHSH and CDR2 LQKENI come from the germline V gene. The CDR3 reads CASSPQISRDEQYF. DNA for the CDR3: TGTGCCAGCTCACCACAAATAAGCCGGGACGAGCAGTACTTC.

The chain carries TRBV15 and TRBJ2-3; no clear D. Trimming removed 0 bases from V and 5 bases from J, with 9 bases in between. Germline V gene sequence: CDR1 LNHNV, CDR2 YYDKDF (reference sequence). The CDR3 length is 14 residues. The CDR3 nucleotides read TGTGCCACCAGCAGAGATCAGGCGATAGATACGCAGTATTTT. Its protein is CATSRDQAIDTQYF.

The chain employs TRBV7-2 and TRBJ1-6; D is possibly TRBD1 (5 bases). The CDR3 extends over 16 amino acids. Trimming left V 0 bases short and J 5 bases short, with 11 bases between. The germline CDR1 and CDR2 sequences are SGHTA and FQGNSA. The CDR3 sequence: CASSLAWGGDNSPLHF. The CDR3 DNA reads as TGTGCCAGCAGCTTAGCGTGGGGAGGGGATAATTCACCCCTCCACTTT.

The CDR3 sequence: CASTPTGGYNEKLFF. The DNA for the CDR3 is TGTGCCAGCACCCCCACCGGAGGTTATAATGAAAAACTGTTTTTT. V and J are TRBV5-8 and TRBJ1-4; D remains ambiguous. The V gene lost 6 bases and the J gene lost 4 bases, with 16 bases spanning the gap. There are 15 residues in the CDR3. Germline lookup yields CDR1 SGHTS and CDR2 YDEGEE.

V is TRBV2 and J is TRBJ2-5; D gene uncertain. The V end lost 2 bases, the J end lost 0 bases, and 7 bases lay between the germline ends. This CDR3 has 14 amino acids. Germline V gene lookup returns CDR1 SNHLY and CDR2 FYNNEI. CDR3 sequence: CASSEKEYQETQYF. The CDR3 DNA is TGTGCCAGCAGTGAAAAGGAATACCAAGAGACCCAGTACTTC.

This clone was seen a few times. The V call is TRBV10-3, the J call TRBJ1-2; D not resolved. The V end lost 4 bases, the J end lost 0 bases, and 9 bases lay between the germline ends. The germline V gene has CDR1 ENHRY and CDR2 SYGVKD. The CDR3 sequence is 14 residues long. Written as DNA, the CDR3 is TGTGCCATCAGTGCGACATTTACTAACTATGGCTACACCTTC. It is translated as CAISATFTNYGYTF.

The V call is TRBV7-2, the J call TRBJ2-7; D gene uncertain. Germline CDR1 SGHTA, CDR2 FQGNSA. There are 13 residues in the CDR3. V was clipped by 4 bases and J by 4 bases, with 11 bases between them. The chain's CDR3 is CASSSHPRYEQYF. The CDR3 coding sequence is TGTGCCAGCAGCTCCCACCCCCGGTACGAGCAGTACTTC.

The chain recombines TRBV9 with TRBJ2-3; the D is unclear. This CDR3 contains 12 residues. The germline V and J ends were trimmed by 3 bases and 6 bases, with 8 bases remaining between them. The germline V gene has CDR1 SGDLS and CDR2 YYNGEE. The CDR3 here is CASSAFFDTQYF. The CDR3 bases are TGTGCCAGCAGCGCGTTTTTTGATACGCAGTATTTT. Drawing the rest from reference TRBV9 and TRBJ2-3, the complete variable domain is DSGVTQTPKHLITATGQRVTLRCSPRSGDLSVYWYQQSLDQGLQFLIQYYNGEERAKGNILERFSAQQFPDLHSELNLSSLELGDSALYFCASSAFFDTQYFGPGTRLTVL.

This sequence joins TRBV4-1 and TRBJ2-6, with D maybe TRBD2 (6 bases). The CDR3 covers 17 residues. V shed 0 bases and J shed 2 bases, with 11 bases lying between them. The germline V gene encodes CDR1 MGHRA and CDR2 YSYEKL. The CDR3 nucleotides read TGCGCCAGCAGCCAAGAAGGGTGGGGGGCTGGGGCCAACGTCCTGACTTTC. Residues: CASSQEGWGAGANVLTF.

This clone occurred a few times. V is TRBV25-1 and J is TRBJ1-4; no clear D gene. Trimming took 3 bases from V and 5 from J, leaving 1 base between them. The CDR3 contains 11 residues. From germline, CDR1 is MGHDK and CDR2 SYGVNS. The CDR3 region has the DNA TGTGCCAGCAGTGAGAATGAAAAACTGTTTTTT. It specifies CASSENEKLFF.